A selection of T cell receptor beta chains follows, all from one sample in a study of T cell responses to AZD1222 COVID-19 vaccine. The table came from immunoSEQ multiplex PCR; TCRdb's copy has only in-frame clones and leaves some out. The repertoire has about 42,000 clones, approximately 90% of them found once; the top ten carry around 25%. The material was peripheral blood, obtained 28 days after the second AZD1222 dose. These receptors all stem from an adult who received the AZD1222 COVID-19 vaccine. CDR3s include the opening cysteine and the closing phenylalanine or tryptophan. A D gene is named only where the DNA matches it firmly.

>TRBJ1-2|TRBV14|NA
CASSQRMGQPYTF
TGTGCCAGCAGCCAAAGAATGGGTCAACCCTACACCTTC
>TRBJ1-1|TRBV12-3/TRBV12-4|NA
CASSSRTEAFF
TGTGCCAGCAGTTCCCGCACTGAAGCTTTCTTT
>TRBJ2-1|TRBV20-1|TRBD1
CSASLGQVFNEQFF
TGCAGTGCTAGTTTGGGACAGGTCTTCAATGAGCAGTTCTTC
>TRBJ2-2|TRBV6-1|NA
CASSEGLQNTGELFF
TGTGCCAGCAGTGAAGGACTACAGAACACCGGGGAGCTGTTTTTT
>TRBJ1-6|TRBV27|NA
CASSLSGSYNSPLHF
TGTGCCAGCAGTTTATCGGGCTCCTATAATTCACCCCTCCACTTT
>TRBJ1-3|TRBV9|NA
CASSVGVRSSGNTIYF
TGTGCCAGCAGCGTAGGAGTGAGGAGCTCTGGAAACACCATATATTTT
>TRBJ2-3|TRBV29-1|NA
CSVTGLDTQYF
TGCAGCGTCACCGGCCTAGATACGCAGTATTTT
>TRBJ1-2|TRBV6-5|TRBD1
CASRSDRARGYTF
TGTGCCAGCAGGTCCGACAGGGCCAGGGGCTACACCTTC
>TRBJ2-3|TRBV7-2|NA
CASSSGLRRDTQYF
TGTGCCAGCAGTTCAGGACTTCGCAGGGATACGCAGTATTTT
>TRBJ2-5|TRBV19|TRBD2
CASSAPRGGLAEETQYF
TGTGCCAGTAGTGCCCCTCGGGGGGGACTAGCGGAAGAGACCCAGTACTTC
>TRBJ1-3|TRBV9|NA
CASSVDDSGNTIYF
TGTGCCAGCAGCGTAGATGATTCTGGAAACACCATATATTTT
>TRBJ2-3|TRBV5-1|NA
CASSFTRDTQYF
TGCGCCAGCAGCTTTACTAGGGATACGCAGTATTTT
>TRBJ1-5|TRBV6-5|NA
CASSLQGGSNQPQHF
TGTGCCAGCAGCCTCCAGGGTGGAAGCAATCAGCCCCAGCATTTT